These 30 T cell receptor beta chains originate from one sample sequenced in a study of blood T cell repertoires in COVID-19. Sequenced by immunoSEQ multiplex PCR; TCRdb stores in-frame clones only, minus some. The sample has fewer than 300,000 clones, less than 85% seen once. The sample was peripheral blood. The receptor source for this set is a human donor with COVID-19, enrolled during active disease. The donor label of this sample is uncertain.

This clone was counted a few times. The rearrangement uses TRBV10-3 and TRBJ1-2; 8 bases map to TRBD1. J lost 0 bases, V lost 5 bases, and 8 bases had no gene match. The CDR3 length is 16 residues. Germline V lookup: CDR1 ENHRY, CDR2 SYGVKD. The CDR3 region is CAISPLTGAANYGYTF. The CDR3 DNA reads TGTGCCATCAGTCCCCTGACAGGGGCGGCTAACTATGGCTACACCTTC.

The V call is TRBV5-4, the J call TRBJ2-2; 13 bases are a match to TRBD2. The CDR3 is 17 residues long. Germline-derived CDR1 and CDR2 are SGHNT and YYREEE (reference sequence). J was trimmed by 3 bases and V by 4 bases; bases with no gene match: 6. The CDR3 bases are TGTGCCAGCAGCCCCGGGACTAGCGGGACTTACACCGGGGAGCTGTTTTTT. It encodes CASSPGTSGTYTGELFF. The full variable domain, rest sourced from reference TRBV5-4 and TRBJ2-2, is ETGVTQSPTHLIKTRGQQVTLRCSSQSGHNTVSWYQQALGQGPQFIFQYYREEENGRGNFPPRFSGLQFPNYSSELNVNALELDDSALYLCASSPGTSGTYTGELFFGEGSRLTVL.

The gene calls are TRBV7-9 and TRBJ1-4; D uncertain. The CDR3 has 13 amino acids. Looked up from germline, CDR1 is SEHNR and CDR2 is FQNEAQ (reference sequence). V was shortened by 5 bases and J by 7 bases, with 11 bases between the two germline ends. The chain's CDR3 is CASSPDLGEKLFF. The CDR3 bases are TGTGCCAGCAGCCCCGACTTGGGTGAAAAACTGTTTTTT.

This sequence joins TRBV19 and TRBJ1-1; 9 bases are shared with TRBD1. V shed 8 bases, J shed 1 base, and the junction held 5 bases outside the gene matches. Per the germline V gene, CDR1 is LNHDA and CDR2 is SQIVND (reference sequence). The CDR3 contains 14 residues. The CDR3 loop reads CASHRTGANTEAFF. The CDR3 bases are TGTGCCAGTCATCGGACAGGGGCGAACACTGAAGCTTTCTTT.

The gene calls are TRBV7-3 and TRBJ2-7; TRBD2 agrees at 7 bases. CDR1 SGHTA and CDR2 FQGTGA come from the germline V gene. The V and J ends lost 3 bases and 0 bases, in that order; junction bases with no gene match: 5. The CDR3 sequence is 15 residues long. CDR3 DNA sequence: TGTGCCAGCAGCTTCACTAGCGATGGCTCCTACGAGCAGTACTTC. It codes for CASSFTSDGSYEQYF.

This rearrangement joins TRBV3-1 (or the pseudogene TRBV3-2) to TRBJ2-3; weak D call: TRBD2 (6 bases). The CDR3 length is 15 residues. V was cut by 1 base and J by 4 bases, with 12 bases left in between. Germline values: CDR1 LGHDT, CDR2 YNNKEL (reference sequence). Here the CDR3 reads CASSQAGTLSDTQYF. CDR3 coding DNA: TGTGCCAGCAGCCAAGCCGGGACTCTCTCAGATACGCAGTATTTT.

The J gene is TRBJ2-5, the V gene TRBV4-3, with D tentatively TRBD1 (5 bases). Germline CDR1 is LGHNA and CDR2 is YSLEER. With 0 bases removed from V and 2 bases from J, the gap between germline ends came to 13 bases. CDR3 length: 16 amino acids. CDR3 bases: TGCGCCAGCAGCCAAGATGGGGCAGGAACTCAAGAGACCCAGTACTTC. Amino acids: CASSQDGAGTQETQYF.

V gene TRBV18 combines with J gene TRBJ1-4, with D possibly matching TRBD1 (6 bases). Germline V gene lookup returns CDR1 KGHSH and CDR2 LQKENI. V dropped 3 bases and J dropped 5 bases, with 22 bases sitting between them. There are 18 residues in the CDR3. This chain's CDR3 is CASSPTDRLSSGNEKLFF. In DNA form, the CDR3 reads TGTGCCAGCTCACCCACCGACAGGCTCTCCTCCGGAAATGAAAAACTGTTTTTT.

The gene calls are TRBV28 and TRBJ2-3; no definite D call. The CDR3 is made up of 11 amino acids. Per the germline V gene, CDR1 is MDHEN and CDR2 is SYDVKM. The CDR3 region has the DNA TGTGTCGTCTCGGGTCCAGATACGCAGTATTTT. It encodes CVVSGPDTQYF. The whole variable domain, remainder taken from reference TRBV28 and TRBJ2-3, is DVKVTQSSRYLVKRTGEKVFLECVQDMDHENMFWYRQDPGLGLRLIYFSYDVKMKEKGDIPEGYSVSREKKERFSLILESASTNQTSMYLCVVSGPDTQYFGPGTRLTVL.

The CDR3 region is CASSSYPGGDTEAFF. The DNA of the CDR3 is TGTGCCAGCAGTTCCTACCCAGGGGGCGACACTGAAGCTTTCTTT. The J gene is TRBJ1-1, the V gene TRBV7-3, with 8 bases fitting TRBD1. With 6 bases clipped from V and 3 bases from J, the junction kept 9 bases outside the gene matches. Germline values: CDR1 SGHTA, CDR2 FQGTGA. CDR3 length: 15 residues.

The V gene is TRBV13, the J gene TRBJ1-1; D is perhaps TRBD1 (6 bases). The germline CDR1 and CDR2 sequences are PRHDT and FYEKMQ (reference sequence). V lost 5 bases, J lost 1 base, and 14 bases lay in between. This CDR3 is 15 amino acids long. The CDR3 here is CASSPGGGGNTEAFF. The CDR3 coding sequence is TGTGCCAGCAGCCCGGGAGGGGGGGGGAACACTGAAGCTTTCTTT.

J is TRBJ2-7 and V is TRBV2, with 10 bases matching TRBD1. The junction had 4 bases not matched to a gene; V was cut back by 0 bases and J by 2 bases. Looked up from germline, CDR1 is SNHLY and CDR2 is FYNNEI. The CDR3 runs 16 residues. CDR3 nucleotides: TGTGCCAGCAGTGAAGCGCTCGGGACAGGGGCCTACGAGCAGTACTTC. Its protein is CASSEALGTGAYEQYF. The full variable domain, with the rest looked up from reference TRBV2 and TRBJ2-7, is EPEVTQTPSHQVTQMGQEVILRCVPISNHLYFYWYRQILGQKVEFLVSFYNNEISEKSEIFDDQFSVERPDGSNFTLKIRSTKLEDSAMYFCASSEALGTGAYEQYFGPGTRLTVT.

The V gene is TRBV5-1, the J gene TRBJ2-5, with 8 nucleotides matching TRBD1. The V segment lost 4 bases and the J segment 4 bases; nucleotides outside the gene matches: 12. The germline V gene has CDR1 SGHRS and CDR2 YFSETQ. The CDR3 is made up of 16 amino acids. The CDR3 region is CASSPTTGVSGETQYF. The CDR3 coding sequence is TGCGCCAGCAGCCCCACGACAGGGGTATCGGGAGAGACCCAGTACTTC.

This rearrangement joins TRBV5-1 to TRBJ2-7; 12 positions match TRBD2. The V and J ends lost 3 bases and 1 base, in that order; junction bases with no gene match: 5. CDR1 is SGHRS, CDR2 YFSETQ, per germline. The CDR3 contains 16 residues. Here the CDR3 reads CASSSRTSGDSYEQYF. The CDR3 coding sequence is TGCGCCAGCAGCTCACGGACTAGCGGGGATTCCTACGAGCAGTACTTC.

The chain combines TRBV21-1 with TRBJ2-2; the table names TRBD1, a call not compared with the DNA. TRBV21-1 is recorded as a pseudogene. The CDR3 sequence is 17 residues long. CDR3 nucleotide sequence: TGTGCCAGCAGTACCCCGGGACAGGGGGCGTGTACCGGGGAGCTGTTTTTT. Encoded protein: CASSTPGQGACTGELFF.

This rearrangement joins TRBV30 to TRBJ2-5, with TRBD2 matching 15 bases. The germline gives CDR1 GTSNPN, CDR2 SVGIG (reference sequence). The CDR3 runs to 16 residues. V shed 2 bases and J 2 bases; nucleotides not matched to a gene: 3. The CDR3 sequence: CAWSSGLAGGQETQYF. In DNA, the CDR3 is TGTGCCTGGAGTTCAGGACTAGCGGGAGGGCAAGAGACCCAGTACTTC. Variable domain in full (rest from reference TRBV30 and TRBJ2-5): SQTIHQWPATLVQPVGSPLSLECTVEGTSNPNLYWYRQAAGRGLQLLFYSVGIGQISSEVPQNLSASRPQDRQFILSSKKLLLSDSGFYLCAWSSGLAGGQETQYFGPGTRLLVL.

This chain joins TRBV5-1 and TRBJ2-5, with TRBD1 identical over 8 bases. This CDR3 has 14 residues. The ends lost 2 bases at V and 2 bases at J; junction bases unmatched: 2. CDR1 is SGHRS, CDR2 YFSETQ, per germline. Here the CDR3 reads CASSLTGGQETQYF. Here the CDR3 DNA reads TGCGCCAGCAGCTTAACAGGGGGACAAGAGACCCAGTACTTC.

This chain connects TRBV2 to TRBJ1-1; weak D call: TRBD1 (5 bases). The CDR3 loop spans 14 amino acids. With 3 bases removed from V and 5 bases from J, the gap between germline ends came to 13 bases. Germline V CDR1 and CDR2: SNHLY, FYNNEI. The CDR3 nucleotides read TGTGCCAGCAGTGAGATCGGGGGTCGGACTGAAGCTTTCTTT. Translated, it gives CASSEIGGRTEAFF.

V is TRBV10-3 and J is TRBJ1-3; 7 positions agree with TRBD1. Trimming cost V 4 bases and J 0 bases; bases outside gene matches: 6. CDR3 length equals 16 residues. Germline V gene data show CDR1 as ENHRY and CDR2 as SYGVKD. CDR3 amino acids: CAISGDSPDSGNTIYF. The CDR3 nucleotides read TGTGCCATCAGTGGGGACAGTCCGGACTCTGGAAACACCATATATTTT.

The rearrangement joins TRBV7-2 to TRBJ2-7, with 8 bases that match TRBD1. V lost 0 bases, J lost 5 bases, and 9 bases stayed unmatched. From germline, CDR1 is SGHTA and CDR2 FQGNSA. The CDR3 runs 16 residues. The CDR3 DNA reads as TGTGCCAGCAGCTTAGCGCGCCAGGGGGCGCGGAACGAGCAGTACTTC. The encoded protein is CASSLARQGARNEQYF.

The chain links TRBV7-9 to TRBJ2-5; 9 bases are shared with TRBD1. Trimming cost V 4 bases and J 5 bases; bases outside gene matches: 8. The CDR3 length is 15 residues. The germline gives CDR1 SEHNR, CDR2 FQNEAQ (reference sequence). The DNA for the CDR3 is TGTGCCAGCAGCTCGGACAGGGGAGGGACGGAGACCCAGTACTTC. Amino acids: CASSSDRGGTETQYF. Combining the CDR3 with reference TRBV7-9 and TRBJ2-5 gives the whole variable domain DTGVSQNPRHKITKRGQNVTFRCDPISEHNRLYWYRQTLGQGPEFLTYFQNEAQLEKSRLLSDRFSAERPKGSFSTLEIQRTEQGDSAMYLCASSSDRGGTETQYFGPGTRLLVL.

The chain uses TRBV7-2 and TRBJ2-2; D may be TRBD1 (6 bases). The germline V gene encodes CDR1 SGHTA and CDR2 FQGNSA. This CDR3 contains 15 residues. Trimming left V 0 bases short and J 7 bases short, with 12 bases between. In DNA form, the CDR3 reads TGTGCCAGCAGCTTAGCATTACAGGGCATCGGGGAGCTGTTTTTT. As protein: CASSLALQGIGELFF.

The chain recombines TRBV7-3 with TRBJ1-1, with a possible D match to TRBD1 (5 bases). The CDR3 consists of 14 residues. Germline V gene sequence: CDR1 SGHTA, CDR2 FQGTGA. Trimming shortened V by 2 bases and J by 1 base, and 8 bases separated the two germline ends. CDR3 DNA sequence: TGTGCCAGCAGCTTATGGGGCGCGAACACTGAAGCTTTCTTT. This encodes CASSLWGANTEAFF.

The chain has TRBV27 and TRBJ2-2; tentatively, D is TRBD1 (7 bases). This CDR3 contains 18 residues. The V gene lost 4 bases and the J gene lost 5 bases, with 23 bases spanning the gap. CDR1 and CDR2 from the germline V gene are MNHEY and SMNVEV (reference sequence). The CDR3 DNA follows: TGTGCCAGCAGTTCCAGGGGTCCAGGAGCAGGGGGGACCGGGGAGCTGTTTTTT. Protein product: CASSSRGPGAGGTGELFF.

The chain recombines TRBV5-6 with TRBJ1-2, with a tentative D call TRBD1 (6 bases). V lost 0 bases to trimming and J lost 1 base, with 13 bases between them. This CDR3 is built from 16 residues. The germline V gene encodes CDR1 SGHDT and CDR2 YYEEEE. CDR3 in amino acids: CASSLGQDSINYGYTF. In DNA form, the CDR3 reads TGTGCCAGCAGCTTGGGACAGGATTCCATTAACTATGGCTACACCTTC.

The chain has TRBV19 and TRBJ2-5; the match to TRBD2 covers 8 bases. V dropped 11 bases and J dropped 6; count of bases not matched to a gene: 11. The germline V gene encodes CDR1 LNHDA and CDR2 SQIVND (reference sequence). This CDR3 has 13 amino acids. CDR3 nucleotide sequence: TGTGCCTGTTCGGGGGGGCGCGAACAGACCCAGTACTTC. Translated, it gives CACSGGREQTQYF.

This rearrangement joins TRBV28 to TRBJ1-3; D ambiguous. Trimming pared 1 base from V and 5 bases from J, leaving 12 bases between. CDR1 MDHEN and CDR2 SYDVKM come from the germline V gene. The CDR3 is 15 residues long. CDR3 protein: CASSLSSRTRNTIYF. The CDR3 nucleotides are TGTGCCAGCAGTTTATCGAGCAGGACTAGAAACACCATATATTTT.

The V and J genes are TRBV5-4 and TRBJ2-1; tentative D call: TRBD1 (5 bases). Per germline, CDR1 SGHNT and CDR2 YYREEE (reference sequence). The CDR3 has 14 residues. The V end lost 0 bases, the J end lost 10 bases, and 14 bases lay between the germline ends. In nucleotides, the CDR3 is TGTGCCAGCAGCTTGGGGGTGGGTTGGGGCGAGCAGTTCTTC. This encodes CASSLGVGWGEQFF.

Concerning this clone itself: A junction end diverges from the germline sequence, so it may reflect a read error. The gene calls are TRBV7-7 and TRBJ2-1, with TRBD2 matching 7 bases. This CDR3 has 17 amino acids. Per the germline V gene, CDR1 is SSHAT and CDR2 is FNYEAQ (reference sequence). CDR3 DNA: TGTGCTAGCAGCCTCACAAGCGGGACTGGCCCCTACAATGAGCAGTTCTTC. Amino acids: CASSLTSGTGPYNEQFF.

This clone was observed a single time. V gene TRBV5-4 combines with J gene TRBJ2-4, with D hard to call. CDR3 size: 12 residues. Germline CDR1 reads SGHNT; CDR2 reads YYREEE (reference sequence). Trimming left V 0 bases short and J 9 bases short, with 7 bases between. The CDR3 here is CASSLGPSIQYF. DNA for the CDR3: TGTGCCAGCAGCTTGGGGCCAAGCATTCAGTACTTC.